The 19 T cell receptor beta chains in this list originate from one sample, sequenced in a study of cytomegalovirus exposure and HLA in healthy donors. With 60 Vbeta and 13 Jbeta primers, the PCR was carried out. Measured with immunoSEQ multiplex PCR; TCRdb has only the in-frame clones, and not every one. This sample yields under 250,000 clones, of which approximately 80% are seen a single time; 3.8% belongs to the top ten. Sequenced sample: PBMCs. These receptors were collected from a male donor in good health and CMV-seronegative.

The rearrangement joins TRBV15 to TRBJ1-6; tentatively, D is TRBD1 (5 bases). Germline V lookup: CDR1 LNHNV, CDR2 YYDKDF (reference sequence). The CDR3 runs 13 residues. The ends were cut back, 9 bases at V and 11 bases at J, with 17 bases in the middle. For the CDR3, the DNA is TGTGCCACTACAGGCGCCCTAGGACCACCCCTCCACTTT. This sequence encodes CATTGALGPPLHF.

This clone was seen a few times. The chain employs TRBV10-2 and TRBJ2-7; possible D gene TRBD2, 5 bases. V was clipped by 0 bases and J by 3 bases, with 6 bases between them. The CDR3 loop spans 13 amino acids. The germline V gene has CDR1 WSHSY and CDR2 SAAADI. DNA of the CDR3: TGCGCCAGCAGTGAGTCGGAGGTCTACGAGCAGTACTTC. Translating it yields CASSESEVYEQYF.

The CDR3 DNA follows: TGTGCCAGTAGTATAGAGGCTAGCAATGAGCAGTTCTTC. This codes for CASSIEASNEQFF. This chain joins TRBV19 and TRBJ2-1; the D is unclear. The CDR3 consists of 13 residues. Trimming removed 0 bases from V and 6 bases from J, with 6 bases in between. Germline V gene lookup returns CDR1 LNHDA and CDR2 SQIVND (reference sequence).

The rearrangement links TRBV13 to TRBJ2-2; 10 bases align to TRBD2. CDR1 and CDR2 from the germline V gene are PRHDT and FYEKMQ (reference sequence). The CDR3 is 18 residues long. V was pared by 2 bases and J by 1 base, with 7 bases of the junction left unmatched. CDR3 coding DNA: TGTGCCAGCAGCTTAATGCTAGCGGGAGCGTGGAACACCGGGGAGCTGTTTTTT. Its translation: CASSLMLAGAWNTGELFF.

The CDR3 sequence: CASSQGRTSGRGRDTQYF. CDR3 bases: TGCGCCAGCAGCCAAGGCCGGACTAGCGGGAGGGGCAGGGATACGCAGTATTTT. The genes are TRBV4-1 and TRBJ2-3; TRBD2 matches 15 bases. V lost 1 base, J lost 6 bases, and 8 bases stayed unmatched. Germline-derived CDR1 and CDR2 are MGHRA and YSYEKL. The CDR3 contains 18 residues.

V gene TRBV29-1 combines with J gene TRBJ2-3, with 13 bases fitting TRBD2. The CDR3 is 16 amino acids. Germline assignment: CDR1 SQVTM and CDR2 ANQGSEA. The V segment lost 3 bases and the J segment 1 base; nucleotides outside the gene matches: 4. The CDR3 sequence: CSVEEGTSGGTDTQYF. The CDR3 DNA reads TGCAGCGTTGAGGAGGGGACTAGCGGGGGCACAGATACGCAGTATTTT.

This clone occurred a few times. The rearrangement uses TRBV30 and TRBJ2-5; possible D gene TRBD1, 5 bases. The J call may be wrong; the DNA end is better matched by TRBJ2-7. CDR1 GTSNPN and CDR2 SVGIG come from the germline V gene (reference sequence). The CDR3 is made up of 14 amino acids. CDR3 sequence: CAWSVRQGSHEQYF. CDR3 bases: TGTGCCTGGAGTGTACGGCAGGGAAGCCACGAGCAGTACTTC.

This clone turned up a few times. The rearrangement links TRBV6-1 to TRBJ2-3, with a tentative D call TRBD1 (6 bases). The CDR3 totals 14 residues. Germline CDR1 reads MNHNS; CDR2 reads SASEGT. Trimming left V 7 bases short and J 0 bases short, with 11 bases between. The CDR3 loop reads CASNLGGSTDTQYF. CDR3 sequence (DNA): TGTGCCAGCAACTTAGGGGGAAGCACAGATACGCAGTATTTT.

The chain has TRBV7-2 and TRBJ2-1; D uncertain. The V gene's germline CDR1 is SGHTA and CDR2 FQGNSA. The CDR3 is made up of 13 amino acids. Trimming removed 4 bases from V and 6 bases from J, with 10 bases in between. As DNA, the CDR3 is TGTGCCAGCAGCTCCCTCCGGGTCAATGAGCAGTTCTTC. This codes for CASSSLRVNEQFF.

The chain carries TRBV6-1 and TRBJ2-7; the match to TRBD1 covers 8 bases. Trimming cost V 6 bases and J 0 bases; bases outside gene matches: 7. The CDR3 runs 15 residues. The germline gives CDR1 MNHNS, CDR2 SASEGT. CDR3 protein: CASRPGQGSSYEQYF. DNA of the CDR3: TGTGCCAGCAGACCAGGACAGGGAAGCTCCTACGAGCAGTACTTC.

The chain recombines TRBV28 with TRBJ1-5, with D unclear. The CDR3 totals 11 residues. Trimming took off 4 bases at V and 7 bases at J, with 5 bases between the two ends. Germline values: CDR1 MDHEN, CDR2 SYDVKM. The CDR3, as DNA: TGTGCCAGCAGTTCCGGGCAGCCCCAGCATTTT. Its protein product is CASSSGQPQHF.

Here the CDR3 reads CASSSLMRHRTEAFF. Written as DNA, the CDR3 is TGTGCCAGCAGCTCTTTAATGCGGCACCGGACTGAAGCTTTCTTT. V and J are TRBV7-8 and TRBJ1-1; D is undetermined. Germline-derived CDR1 and CDR2 are SGHVS and FQNEAQ. The CDR3 has 15 amino acids. V lost 4 bases and J lost 5, with 17 bases in between.

In nucleotides, the CDR3 is TGTGCCAGCAGCTTATGGCTAGCGAAGCACACAGATACGCAGTATTTT. Its translation: CASSLWLAKHTDTQYF. The V and J genes are TRBV7-9 and TRBJ2-3; D is possibly TRBD2 (6 bases). Germline assignment: CDR1 SEHNR and CDR2 FQNEAQ (reference sequence). V lost 2 bases and J lost 2, with 14 bases in between. CDR3 size: 16 residues.

This chain uses TRBV10-3 with TRBJ2-7; tentative D call: TRBD1 (5 bases). This CDR3 contains 12 residues. Germline assignment: CDR1 ENHRY and CDR2 SYGVKD. The V end lost 4 bases, the J end lost 6 bases, and 10 bases lay between the germline ends. Here the CDR3 DNA reads TGTGCCATCAGTGGGGGCCGGCGCGAGCAGTACTTC. Translation: CAISGGRREQYF.

The chain links TRBV2 to TRBJ1-5; D perhaps matches TRBD1 (5 bases). The CDR3 is 13 amino acids. V lost 6 bases and J 3 bases, leaving 9 bases between the germline ends. Germline V CDR1 and CDR2: SNHLY, FYNNEI. CDR3 nucleotide sequence: TGTGCCAGCAGCGACAGTCACAATCAGCCCCAGCATTTT. Its protein is CASSDSHNQPQHF.

The V gene is TRBV30, the J gene TRBJ2-3, with TRBD1 as a possible D gene (6 bases). Germline CDR1 and CDR2: GTSNPN and SVGIG (reference sequence). V lost 4 bases to trimming and J lost 4 bases, with 21 bases between them. The CDR3 runs to 16 residues. CDR3 DNA: TGTGCCTGGACCTCGTCCGGGATTCCAGGGGCAGATACGCAGTATTTT. As protein: CAWTSSGIPGADTQYF.

The table lists this clone with a few counts. The V gene is TRBV19, the J gene TRBJ2-6, with a possible D match to TRBD1 (6 bases). CDR3 length equals 15 residues. V shed 4 bases and J shed 1 base, with 8 bases lying between them. Germline V gene sequence: CDR1 LNHDA, CDR2 SQIVND (reference sequence). The CDR3 protein is CASSTDRSGANVLTF. CDR3 bases: TGTGCCAGTAGTACTGACAGGTCTGGGGCCAACGTCCTGACTTTC.

This chain uses TRBV27 with TRBJ2-2; D is undetermined. CDR3 length equals 13 residues. Germline V gives CDR1 MNHEY, CDR2 SMNVEV (reference sequence). The V gene lost 2 bases and the J gene lost 6 bases, with 7 bases spanning the gap. This CDR3 is CASSLPSPGELFF. Written as DNA, the CDR3 is TGTGCCAGCAGTTTACCTTCCCCCGGGGAGCTGTTTTTT.

The V and J genes are TRBV5-6 and TRBJ2-2, with 8 bases lining up with TRBD2. Germline CDR1 is SGHDT and CDR2 is YYEEEE. Germline trimming cut 6 bases from V and 5 bases from J; bases unmatched to any gene: 12. The CDR3 has 16 residues. Here the CDR3 reads CASNYQTSGWTGELFF. DNA for the CDR3: TGTGCCAGCAACTACCAAACTAGCGGTTGGACCGGGGAGCTGTTTTTT. Filled out from reference TRBV5-6 and TRBJ2-2, the complete variable domain reads DAGVTQSPTHLIKTRGQQVTLRCSPKSGHDTVSWYQQALGQGPQFIFQYYEEEERQRGNFPDRFSGHQFPNYSSELNVNALLLGDSALYLCASNYQTSGWTGELFFGEGSRLTVL.